These T cell receptor beta chains were read from a single sample in a study of PD-1 blockade in classical Hodgkin lymphoma. TCRdb's copy holds only in-frame clones and misses some; the assay was immunoSEQ multiplex PCR. Among about 97,000 clones listed, 75% to 90% were seen once. Sequencing used peripheral blood mononuclear cells (PBMCs), obtained at baseline. The receptors come from a human donor with classical Hodgkin lymphoma. The CDR3 runs from the conserved cysteine through the conserved F or W. D genes are given only for firm matches. Size values are once, few and many counts, or a class for expanded clones, and some rows have none.

CDR3 DNA: TGCGCCAGCAGCACGACAGGGTTGGGTGTGGATACGCAGTATTTT; CDR3 protein: CASSTTGLGVDTQYF; D gene: TRBD1; V gene: TRBV5-1; clone size: -; J gene: TRBJ2-3
CDR3 DNA: TGTGCCTGGGGTGGGGGTTTTACAGATACGCAGTATTTT; CDR3 protein: CAWGGGFTDTQYF; D gene: -; V gene: TRBV30; clone size: -; J gene: TRBJ2-3
CDR3 DNA: TGTGCCAGCAGCGGCAGGGTCTCTGGGGCCAACGTCCTGACTTTC; CDR3 protein: CASSGRVSGANVLTF; D gene: -; V gene: TRBV7-2; clone size: -; J gene: TRBJ2-6
CDR3 DNA: TGTGCCAGCAGGGAGGGGGAGGGTGGCTACACCTTC; CDR3 protein: CASREGEGGYTF; D gene: -; V gene: TRBV7-9; clone size: -; J gene: TRBJ1-2
CDR3 DNA: TGCGCCAGCAGCCATGAGCGGGGGGGATCCTACAATGAGCAGTTCTTC; CDR3 protein: CASSHERGGSYNEQFF; D gene: TRBD2; V gene: TRBV5-1; clone size: once; J gene: TRBJ2-1
CDR3 DNA: TGTGCCAGCAGCCCCCGGGGGGAATCCTACGAGCAGTACTTC; CDR3 protein: CASSPRGESYEQYF; D gene: TRBD2; V gene: TRBV9; clone size: -; J gene: TRBJ2-7
CDR3 DNA: TGTGCCAGCAGTTGGGTGACTCCTCCCTACGAGCAGTACTTC; CDR3 protein: CASSWVTPPYEQYF; D gene: -; V gene: TRBV6-5; clone size: -; J gene: TRBJ2-7
CDR3 DNA: TGCGCCAGCAGCCAAGAATTCCGGGATTCTGGGGCCAACGTCCTGACTTTC; CDR3 protein: CASSQEFRDSGANVLTF; D gene: -; V gene: TRBV4-3; clone size: -; J gene: TRBJ2-6
CDR3 DNA: TGTGCCAGCAGCTTAATGGGGCGCGACAATGAGCAGTTCTTC; CDR3 protein: CASSLMGRDNEQFF; D gene: -; V gene: TRBV11-2; clone size: -; J gene: TRBJ2-1
CDR3 DNA: TGCGCCAGCAGCTTGGACGCGGTCTATGGCTACACCTTC; CDR3 protein: CASSLDAVYGYTF; D gene: -; V gene: TRBV5-1; clone size: few; J gene: TRBJ1-2
CDR3 DNA: TGTGCCAGCAGCAAAGCGGTAGCGGGAGGGCGCGATGAGCAGTTCTTC; CDR3 protein: CASSKAVAGGRDEQFF; D gene: -; V gene: TRBV21-1; clone size: -; J gene: TRBJ2-1
CDR3 DNA: TGCAGCGGAGCGGGGGGGGCGGTGGGGTACGAGCAGTACTTC; CDR3 protein: CSGAGGAVGYEQYF; D gene: TRBD2; V gene: TRBV29-1; clone size: -; J gene: TRBJ2-7
CDR3 DNA: TGTGCCAGCAGCTTATATACAGACAACTATGGCTACACCTTC; CDR3 protein: CASSLYTDNYGYTF; D gene: -; V gene: TRBV7-2; clone size: -; J gene: TRBJ1-2
CDR3 DNA: TGTGCCAGCCGGGACAGATCAACTGGAAACACCATATATTTT; CDR3 protein: CASRDRSTGNTIYF; D gene: TRBD1; V gene: TRBV6-5; clone size: -; J gene: TRBJ1-3
CDR3 DNA: TGTGCCACCAGCATGGGGGGCTGGGGGACTGAAGCTTTCTTT; CDR3 protein: CATSMGGWGTEAFF; D gene: -; V gene: TRBV15; clone size: -; J gene: TRBJ1-1
CDR3 DNA: TGCGCCAGCAGCTTGAGGGACGGGACGGGGGAGCTGTTTTTT; CDR3 protein: CASSLRDGTGELFF; D gene: -; V gene: TRBV5-1; clone size: -; J gene: TRBJ2-2
CDR3 DNA: TGTGCCATCAGTGTCCTCCCTGGACTATCCTCGGGACCAACGGGCAATGAGCAGTTCTTC; CDR3 protein: CAISVLPGLSSGPTGNEQFF; D gene: -; V gene: TRBV10-3; clone size: -; J gene: TRBJ2-1
CDR3 DNA: TGCGCCAGCAGGTCTAGCGGGAGTCTGGTGGATGAGCAGTTCTTC; CDR3 protein: CASRSSGSLVDEQFF; D gene: TRBD2; V gene: TRBV5-1; clone size: -; J gene: TRBJ2-1
CDR3 DNA: TGTGCCAGCAGCCCCACTAGCGGGAGTCGGAGTGAGCAGTTCTTC; CDR3 protein: CASSPTSGSRSEQFF; D gene: TRBD2; V gene: TRBV11-3; clone size: -; J gene: TRBJ2-1
CDR3 DNA: TGTGCCAGCAGTTCTTTCCCACTCGGAGTAATGAACACTGAAGCTTTCTTT; CDR3 protein: CASSSFPLGVMNTEAFF; D gene: -; V gene: TRBV28; clone size: -; J gene: TRBJ1-1
CDR3 DNA: TGTGCCAGCGGCGACAGTTTCACCGGGGAGCTGTTTTTT; CDR3 protein: CASGDSFTGELFF; D gene: -; V gene: TRBV6-1; clone size: -; J gene: TRBJ2-2
CDR3 DNA: TGTGCCTGGAGTGTAGCAGCCCAGGGGACCCAGTACTTC; CDR3 protein: CAWSVAAQGTQYF; D gene: -; V gene: TRBV30; clone size: -; J gene: TRBJ2-5
CDR3 DNA: TGTGCCAGCAGCCAACCCGGACAGAACACTGAAGCTTTCTTT; CDR3 protein: CASSQPGQNTEAFF; D gene: -; V gene: TRBV7-9; clone size: -; J gene: TRBJ1-1
CDR3 DNA: TGTGCCAGCAGTTACCGGGACAGGGACTACACCATATATTTT; CDR3 protein: CASSYRDRDYTIYF; D gene: TRBD1; V gene: TRBV2; clone size: -; J gene: TRBJ1-3
CDR3 DNA: TGTGCCAGCAGCCCAGCAACCCGCACAGATACGCAGTATTTT; CDR3 protein: CASSPATRTDTQYF; D gene: -; V gene: TRBV7-3; clone size: -; J gene: TRBJ2-3
CDR3 DNA: TGCGCCAGCAGCTTGGACCCCGTAGCTTACGAGCAGTACTTC; CDR3 protein: CASSLDPVAYEQYF; D gene: -; V gene: TRBV5-1; clone size: -; J gene: TRBJ2-7
CDR3 DNA: TGTGCCAGCAGCTTTGAAAATCAGCCCCAGCATTTT; CDR3 protein: CASSFENQPQHF; D gene: -; V gene: TRBV5-8; clone size: -; J gene: TRBJ1-5
CDR3 DNA: TGCGCCAGCAGCTTGCAGACTAGCGGGACGAGTAGTGAGCAGTTCTTC; CDR3 protein: CASSLQTSGTSSEQFF; D gene: TRBD2; V gene: TRBV5-1; clone size: -; J gene: TRBJ2-1
CDR3 DNA: TGCGCCAGCAGCTCTGGACAGGGTGAGGGCTACACCTTC; CDR3 protein: CASSSGQGEGYTF; D gene: TRBD1; V gene: TRBV5-1; clone size: -; J gene: TRBJ1-2
CDR3 DNA: TGTGCCACCTCAAACCCGGGACAGACCCCGGAGGGGGAGCAGTTCTTC; CDR3 protein: CATSNPGQTPEGEQFF; D gene: -; V gene: TRBV15; clone size: once; J gene: TRBJ2-1
CDR3 DNA: TGCGCCAGCAGTGTTGTGTCGGTAGAGCAGTTCTTC; CDR3 protein: CASSVVSVEQFF; D gene: -; V gene: TRBV10-2; clone size: -; J gene: TRBJ2-1
CDR3 DNA: TGTGCCAGCAGTTCGACGGGGGCACAAGACCTCCATGAGCAGTTCTTC; CDR3 protein: CASSSTGAQDLHEQFF; D gene: -; V gene: TRBV27; clone size: -; J gene: TRBJ2-1
CDR3 DNA: TGTGCCAGCAGCCCCCGACAATCTTATGGCTACACCTTC; CDR3 protein: CASSPRQSYGYTF; D gene: -; V gene: TRBV5-6; clone size: -; J gene: TRBJ1-2
CDR3 DNA: TGTGCCAGCAGTTTAGGGGGGTTCAAAAACATTCAGTACTTC; CDR3 protein: CASSLGGFKNIQYF; D gene: -; V gene: TRBV28; clone size: -; J gene: TRBJ2-4
CDR3 DNA: TGTGCCAGCAGCCAATTACCGGGACGAAGAGAAGCTTTCTTT; CDR3 protein: CASSQLPGRREAFF; D gene: -; V gene: TRBV14; clone size: -; J gene: TRBJ1-1
CDR3 DNA: TGTGCCAGCAGCGATAACCCCCACACGCAGTATTTT; CDR3 protein: CASSDNPHTQYF; D gene: -; V gene: TRBV11-3; clone size: -; J gene: TRBJ2-3
CDR3 DNA: TGTGCCAGCAGTTTACTACCGACAGGGAACACCGGGGAGCTGTTTTTT; CDR3 protein: CASSLLPTGNTGELFF; D gene: -; V gene: TRBV28; clone size: few; J gene: TRBJ2-2
CDR3 DNA: TGTGCCTGGGGGATTAGCGGGAGGGCCAATGAGCAGTTCTTC; CDR3 protein: CAWGISGRANEQFF; D gene: TRBD2; V gene: TRBV30; clone size: -; J gene: TRBJ2-1
CDR3 DNA: TGTGCCAGTAGGCTACAGGGCCGATTAGGGCAGCCCCAGCATTTT; CDR3 protein: CASRLQGRLGQPQHF; D gene: -; V gene: TRBV19; clone size: -; J gene: TRBJ1-5
CDR3 DNA: TGTGCCAGCGGGAGTCCCGGCTATGGCTACACCTTC; CDR3 protein: CASGSPGYGYTF; D gene: -; V gene: TRBV2; clone size: -; J gene: TRBJ1-2
CDR3 DNA: TGTGCCAGCAGTGAGGTGAGGGGAGACACAGATACGCAGTATTTT; CDR3 protein: CASSEVRGDTDTQYF; D gene: -; V gene: TRBV2; clone size: -; J gene: TRBJ2-3
CDR3 DNA: TGTGCCAGCAGTTTGGCCGGGACTAGCGGGAGCGGCTACAATGAGCAGTTCTTC; CDR3 protein: CASSLAGTSGSGYNEQFF; D gene: TRBD2; V gene: TRBV28; clone size: -; J gene: TRBJ2-1